Listed here is a single TCR beta chain. It has no known antigen specificity. No per-base quality is available; no much larger clone lies one base away. The immunoSEQ Assay, a bias-controlled multiplex PCR, was used to amplify TCRbeta CDR3 regions from genomic DNA. The authors' analysis ran thus. The number of nucleated cells in each sample was estimated by amplification of reference gene primers within the assay. Sequence reads were collapsed and filtered to measure the absolute abundance of every unique TCRbeta CDR3 rearrangement. For each sample, productive Simpson clonality was calculated as the square root of Simpson's diversity index over productive rearrangements. TCRdb stores this immuneACCESS table with in-frame sequences only. Part of the clones is absent; in the studies checked, under half of the shortfall reflects unresolved V genes, and no reason is known for the rest. V, J and clone size are those of that table, while D and trimming were read from the DNA. In this sample the table shows tens of thousands of clones, about four fifths of which occur a single time. The ten biggest clones cover 5% to 7.5% of the sample.

The collaborating institutions used their own protocols to collect whole blood in K2EDTA tubes. Collaborator samples were shipped for TCRbeta analysis as frozen whole blood, isolated PBMCs, or DNA extracted from either sample type. This record belongs to a study of blood T cell repertoires in COVID-19 (TCRdb year 2020). About the investigation overall: Collaborator samples came from the United States, Italy and Spain and covered acute and convalescent phases of COVID-19. Where available, HLA class I and class II types were obtained from metadata supplied by the sample provider rather than from assay-based typing. The repertoires were made available in a free public database intended to serve as a resource for research on the immune response to SARS-CoV-2. Nearly every sample came with metadata listing a de-identified subject ID, COVID-19 status, age in years and sex. The material from the prospective study consisted of cDNA or gDNA derived from T cells, B-cell-depleted T cells, or PBMCs. Subjects who had been exposed to COVID-19, were actively infected with it, or had recovered from it provided the deeply sampled blood TCRbeta repertoires that made up the dataset. The samples were drawn from two sources: the first 160 participants of the ongoing ImmuneRACE study, and over 950 subjects contributed by 6 global collaborators. Here is what the overall study found, with its caveats: How much clinical and demographic metadata was included differed by source and by participant, and the metadata was provided uncurated.

CDR1 is given as MNHEY and CDR2 as SVGAGI, both from the germline V gene. Between the V and J ends, shortened by 6 bases and 6 bases respectively, the junction contains 14 bases. The CDR3 starts with the cysteine, ends with the phenylalanine, and has 13 residues. The CDR3 DNA has 39 bases and is translated from base 1. This TCR derives from a woman aged 60-70 years with acute or convalescent COVID-19. Sequencing used peripheral blood. This chain is built from TRBV6-5 and TRBJ1-1, with the D gene not confidently named. For the CDR3, the sequence is CASSKAVYSEAFF. The DNA sequence reads TGTGCCAGCAGCAAGGCGGTTTACTCTGAAGCTTTCTTT.